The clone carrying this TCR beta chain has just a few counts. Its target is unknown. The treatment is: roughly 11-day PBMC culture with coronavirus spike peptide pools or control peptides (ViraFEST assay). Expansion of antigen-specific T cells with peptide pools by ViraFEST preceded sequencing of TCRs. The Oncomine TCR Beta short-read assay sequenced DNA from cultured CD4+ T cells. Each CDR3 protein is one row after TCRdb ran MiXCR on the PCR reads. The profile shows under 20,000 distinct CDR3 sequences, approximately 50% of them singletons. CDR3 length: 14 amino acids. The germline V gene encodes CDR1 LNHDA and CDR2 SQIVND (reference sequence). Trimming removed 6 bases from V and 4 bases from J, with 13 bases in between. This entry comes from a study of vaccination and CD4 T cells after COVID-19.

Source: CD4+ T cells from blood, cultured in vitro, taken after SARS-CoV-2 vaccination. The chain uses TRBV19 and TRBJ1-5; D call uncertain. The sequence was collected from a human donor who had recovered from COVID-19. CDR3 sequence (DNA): TGTGCCAGTAGCCTGGCGGTATCTAATCAGCCCCAGCATTTT. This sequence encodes CASSLAVSNQPQHF. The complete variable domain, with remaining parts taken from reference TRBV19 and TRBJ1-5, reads DGGITQSPKYLFRKEGQNVTLSCEQNLNHDAMYWYRQDPGQGLRLIYYSQIVNDFQKGDIAEGYSVSREKKESFPLTVTSAQKNPTAFYLCASSLAVSNQPQHFGDGTRLSIL.